The next 15 T cell receptor beta chains were all read from a single sample in a study of blood T cells in healthy people across ages. It was with a sample-barcoded 5' primer and a J-beta primer mix that a second PCR of roughly 7 to 12 cycles was run. MiXCR was run by TCRdb on the 5' RACE reads, yielding one entry per CDR3 protein. The sample lists roughly 680,000 distinct CDR3 sequences; 45% to 50% were seen once. The specimen sequenced was blood. These receptors were collected from a woman aged 55 to 70 in good health.

This clonotype was seen ten or more times. The chain recombines TRBV13 with TRBJ2-7, with D tentatively TRBD2 (6 bases). CDR1 and CDR2 from the germline V gene are PRHDT and FYEKMQ (reference sequence). The CDR3 spans 16 residues. The V end lost 5 bases, the J end lost 7 bases, and 24 bases lay between the germline ends. CDR3 sequence (DNA): TGTGCCAGCAGCCCCGGGAATTGGGACTCATCTCGGGAGCAGTACTTC. Protein product: CASSPGNWDSSREQYF.

There are a few counts of this clonotype. The chain has TRBV9 and TRBJ2-5; 8 positions agree with TRBD2. The V gene's germline CDR1 is SGDLS and CDR2 YYNGEE. The CDR3 contains 15 residues. The J segment lost 2 bases and the V segment lost 2 bases, leaving 5 bases of the junction unmatched. The CDR3 is CASSVGGTRQETQYF. Written as DNA, the CDR3 is TGTGCCAGCAGCGTTGGTGGGACTAGACAAGAGACCCAGTACTTC.

The V and J genes are TRBV5-4 and TRBJ2-5; TRBD2 agrees at 7 bases. V dropped 5 bases and J dropped 2; count of bases not matched to a gene: 12. Germline V lookup: CDR1 SGHNT, CDR2 YYREEE (reference sequence). This CDR3 has 16 residues. This chain's CDR3 is CASRPRGGSGQETQYF. In DNA form, the CDR3 reads TGTGCCAGCAGACCCCGTGGCGGGAGCGGGCAAGAGACCCAGTACTTC.

Notes on this clonotype: Mismatch with germline at one junction end may stem from a read error. The chain couples TRBV10-3 to TRBJ2-1; the D gene is possibly TRBD2 (5 bases). This CDR3 region has 14 residues. Germline V gives CDR1 ENHRY, CDR2 SYGVKD. The CDR3 DNA is TGTGCCAGCAGTGGAGCGGAGACCTACAATGAGCAGTTCTTC. It translates to CASSGAETYNEQFF.

The chain links TRBV6-2 or TRBV6-3 to TRBJ2-1; 9 nucleotides line up with TRBD2. V shed 6 bases and J 7 bases; nucleotides not matched to a gene: 19. The CDR3 consists of 18 residues. Germline values: CDR1 MNHEY, CDR2 SVGEGT. CDR3 loop: CASSGGARKGLASNEQFF. The CDR3 DNA follows: TGTGCCAGCAGCGGGGGGGCCCGGAAAGGACTAGCGTCTAATGAGCAGTTCTTC.

The V gene is TRBV20-1, the J gene TRBJ2-3; possibly TRBD2 for D (5 bases). Germline-derived CDR1 and CDR2 are DFQATT and SNEGSKA (reference sequence). The CDR3 consists of 12 residues. The V and J ends lost 5 bases and 8 bases respectively, with 14 bases between them. The DNA of the CDR3 is TGCAGTGCTCCCCAAGGGAGTCGTACGCAGTATTTT. Translating gives CSAPQGSRTQYF.

This clonotype came up once. The genes are TRBV27 and TRBJ2-5; D uncertain. CDR1 and CDR2 (germline): MNHEY, SMNVEV (reference sequence). This CDR3 is 17 amino acids long. The V end was cut by 5 bases, the J end by 11 bases, with 30 bases between. This CDR3 is CASSDAGRKSSYNEQYF. The CDR3 DNA reads as TGTGCCAGCAGTGACGCCGGACGGAAAAGCTCCTACAATGAGCAGTACTTC.

This rearrangement joins TRBV9 to TRBJ2-1; possibly TRBD2 for D (5 bases). Germline values: CDR1 SGDLS, CDR2 YYNGEE. Trimming pared 0 bases from V and 4 bases from J, leaving 11 bases between. This CDR3 spans 15 amino acids. This chain's CDR3 is CASSVGLPLYNEQFF. CDR3 sequence (DNA): TGTGCCAGCAGCGTAGGACTACCACTTTACAATGAGCAGTTCTTC.

This clonotype was detected only once. The chain joins TRBV27 to TRBJ2-4; TRBD1 might be the D (6 bases). TRBJ2-7 explains the end of the DNA better; the J call may be wrong. The CDR3 runs to 15 residues. CDR1 is MNHEY, CDR2 SMNVEV, per germline (reference sequence). The CDR3 sequence: CASSSPTTGVYEQYF. Here the CDR3 DNA reads TGTGCCAGCAGTTCCCCGACGACAGGAGTCTACGAGCAGTACTTC.

In its sample, this clonotype was seen a few times. The J gene is TRBJ2-4, the V gene TRBV7-2; 11 bases align to TRBD1. The J call is uncertain, as TRBJ2-7 better fits the DNA end. The CDR3 is 14 amino acids. CDR1 is SGHTA, CDR2 FQGNSA, per germline. CDR3 amino acids: CASSFRTGGSEQYF. The CDR3 DNA follows: TGTGCCAGCAGCTTTAGGACAGGGGGCAGCGAGCAGTACTTC.

Only a few counts were recorded for this clonotype. V gene TRBV20-1 combines with J gene TRBJ2-3; possibly TRBD1 or TRBD2 for D (5 bases each). The CDR3 contains 13 residues. Trimming took 4 bases from V and 2 from J, leaving 10 bases between them. Germline loops: CDR1 DFQATT, CDR2 SNEGSKA (reference sequence). The CDR3 is CSATGLATDTQYF. In DNA, the CDR3 is TGCAGTGCTACGGGGCTAGCCACAGATACGCAGTATTTT.

This sequence joins TRBV7-2 and TRBJ2-7; D is possibly TRBD1 or TRBD2 (5 bases each). V gave up 5 bases and J gave up 9 bases, with 17 bases separating them. The CDR3 contains 13 residues. Germline V CDR1 and CDR2: SGHTA, FQGNSA. In DNA form, the CDR3 reads TGTGCCAGCAGCGAGGGACGTCCCCTAAGGCAGTACTTC. Protein sequence: CASSEGRPLRQYF.

This clonotype occurred a few times. The V gene is TRBV28, the J gene TRBJ2-1, with D maybe TRBD1 (6 bases). The CDR3 spans 15 residues. Deletions cut 4 bases from V and 0 bases from J, with 10 bases between. The germline CDR1 and CDR2 sequences are MDHEN and SYDVKM. CDR3 DNA sequence: TGTGCCAGCAGTTCAACAGGGACCTCCTACAATGAGCAGTTCTTC. Encoded protein: CASSSTGTSYNEQFF.

CDR3 sequence reads: CASSFSLAGDAGELFF. CDR3 in DNA: TGCGCCAGCAGCTTCAGTCTAGCGGGAGATGCCGGGGAGCTGTTTTTT. J is TRBJ2-2 and V is TRBV5-1, with TRBD2 identical over 10 bases. Unmatched junction bases numbered 7, after V lost 2 bases and J lost 6 bases. The CDR3 totals 16 residues. Germline loops: CDR1 SGHRS, CDR2 YFSETQ. Together with reference TRBV5-1 and TRBJ2-2, the CDR3 gives the full variable domain: KAGVTQTPRYLIKTRGQQVTLSCSPISGHRSVSWYQQTPGQGLQFLFEYFSETQRNKGNFPGRFSGRQFSNSRSEMNVSTLELGDSALYLCASSFSLAGDAGELFFGEGSRLTVL.

This clonotype was counted a single time. This rearrangement joins TRBV29-1 to TRBJ2-1; D is unresolved. From germline, CDR1 is SQVTM and CDR2 ANQGSEA. V was pared by 4 bases and J by 8 bases, with 6 bases between. The CDR3 runs to 10 residues. The CDR3 is CSVVSYEQFF. As DNA, the CDR3 is TGCAGCGTTGTGAGCTATGAGCAGTTCTTC.